This TCR beta chain comes out of a study of blood T cell repertoires in COVID-19. Study information: T cells, B-cell-depleted T cells, or PBMCs supplied cDNA or gDNA.

Participants were aged roughly 18 to 89 years from approximately 23 US areas. Cohort placement rested on clinical history that participants reported themselves. Symptom resolution, clearance, or two negative PCRs marked the recovered donors of Cohort 3. This clone was seen a single time. Clones were sequenced by immunoSEQ multiplex PCR, and TCRdb holds only the in-frame ones, with some missing. The sample shows 500,000 or so clones, 75% to 90% of them seen only once. Source material: PBMCs or T cells enriched from blood (not recorded which). The TCR originated in a woman in her late teens or twenties who had recovered from COVID-19.

CDR3 sequence: CSVDLAGAQETQYF. The CDR3 nucleotides read TGCAGCGTTGATCTAGCGGGGGCCCAAGAGACCCAGTACTTC. The V and J genes are TRBV29-1 and TRBJ2-5; 10 bases map to TRBD2. J was trimmed by 1 base and V by 3 bases; bases with no gene match: 2. In germline, CDR1 is SQVTM, CDR2 ANQGSEA. This CDR3 is built from 14 residues.